This T cell receptor beta chain appears in the sequencing data of a study of lymphopenia after photon versus proton radiotherapy. V was shortened by 0 bases and J by 7 bases, with 13 bases between the two germline ends. This CDR3 is 15 amino acids long. Germline V lookup: CDR1 PRHDT, CDR2 FYEKMQ (reference sequence). Sequencing was performed with immunoSEQ multiplex PCR; in TCRdb, only in-frame clones are kept and a portion is missing. The sample shows 43,000 or so clones, roughly 85% of them seen only once. With regard to this clone: Its target is not known.

Study conclusions and caveats: Post-nadir diversity loss with photons came from oligoclonal expansion, particularly CD8+ Temra cells. Survival link was tested only in deceased patients; proton benefit remains a possibility. A bigger post-nadir fall in TCR diversity correlated inversely with survival time in deceased patients. Relative stability marked proton patients; photon patients lost diversity and naive cells.

This clonotype was obtained from a man aged 40-55 years with gastric cancer. This material consisted of peripheral blood, taken from a patient treated with photon-based radiotherapy. The chain carries TRBV13 and TRBJ1-5, with no clear D. The CDR3 nucleotides read TGTGCCAGCAGCTTAGGCCGGGCAGGTGGGCAGCCCCAGCATTTT. Translating it yields CASSLGRAGGQPQHF.